The 11 T cell receptor beta chains listed next were all sequenced from one sample in a study of blood T cell repertoires in COVID-19. The assay was immunoSEQ multiplex PCR, and TCRdb's table has in-frame clones only and misses some. The sample carries 95,000 to 150,000 clones, about 87% recorded once. Sequenced material: peripheral blood. These receptor sequences come from a woman aged 65 to 85 with acute or convalescent COVID-19.

This clone was recorded a few times. The genes are TRBV5-4 and TRBJ2-2; TRBD1 might be the D (7 bases). The V and J ends lost 5 bases and 5 bases respectively, with 19 bases between them. Per germline, CDR1 SGHNT and CDR2 YYREEE (reference sequence). CDR3 size: 16 residues. The CDR3 region is CASRDKETGRTGELFF. The CDR3, as DNA: TGTGCCAGCAGAGACAAGGAGACAGGGAGGACCGGGGAGCTGTTTTTT.

The chain has TRBV12-5 and TRBJ1-2; D unclear. This CDR3 contains 14 residues. Trimming removed 4 bases from V and 4 bases from J, with 13 bases in between. Germline V lookup: CDR1 LGHNT, CDR2 FRNRAP. The CDR3 region is CASGSGERPYGYTF. CDR3 coding DNA: TGTGCTAGTGGTTCTGGAGAACGACCCTATGGCTACACCTTC.

The chain is built from TRBV6-7 and TRBJ2-3; D is unclear. TRBV6-7 is filed as an ORF, its function uncertain. The CDR3 sequence is 16 residues long. V shed 6 bases and J shed 3 bases, with 19 bases lying between them. CDR3 sequence reads: CASSPNRGGWTDTQYF. In nucleotides, the CDR3 is TGTGCCAGCAGCCCCAACCGCGGTGGGTGGACAGATACGCAGTATTTT.

The chain couples TRBV5-1 to TRBJ2-1, with TRBD2 as a possible D gene (6 bases). The CDR3 spans 16 residues. In germline, CDR1 is SGHRS, CDR2 YFSETQ. V lost 0 bases, J lost 1 base, and 11 bases lay in between. CDR3 amino acids: CASSLGLERSYNEQFF. CDR3 coding DNA: TGCGCCAGCAGCTTGGGACTAGAACGATCCTACAATGAGCAGTTCTTC. Using reference TRBV5-1 and TRBJ2-1 for the parts outside the CDR3, the full variable domain is KAGVTQTPRYLIKTRGQQVTLSCSPISGHRSVSWYQQTPGQGLQFLFEYFSETQRNKGNFPGRFSGRQFSNSRSEMNVSTLELGDSALYLCASSLGLERSYNEQFFGPGTRLTVL.

The V gene is TRBV30, the J gene TRBJ1-4, with D maybe TRBD1 (6 bases). V was pared by 4 bases and J by 1 base, with 10 bases between. This CDR3 has 14 residues. Germline assignment: CDR1 GTSNPN and CDR2 SVGIG (reference sequence). CDR3 protein: CAWKQGRTNEKLFF. For the CDR3, the DNA is TGTGCCTGGAAACAGGGACGAACTAATGAAAAACTGTTTTTT.

The chain employs TRBV7-2 and TRBJ1-2; the match to TRBD1 covers 12 bases. The CDR3 runs to 14 residues. Trimming removed 4 bases from V and 8 bases from J; junction bases left unmatched: 5. Per germline, CDR1 SGHTA and CDR2 FQGNSA. CDR3 DNA sequence: TGTGCCAGCAGCTGGGGACAGGGGGCAGGAGGCTACACCTTC. Translating gives CASSWGQGAGGYTF.

For the CDR3, the DNA is TGCAGCGTTGAGGTCAGGGGTAAATACACTGAAGCTTTCTTT. Amino acid sequence: CSVEVRGKYTEAFF. The chain combines TRBV29-1 with TRBJ1-1; D possibly corresponds to TRBD1 (6 bases). Between the trimmed V and J ends, which lost 3 bases and 3 bases, there was a span of 14 bases. This CDR3 spans 14 amino acids. Germline lookup yields CDR1 SQVTM and CDR2 ANQGSEA.

The rearrangement joins TRBV3-1 (or the pseudogene TRBV3-2) to TRBJ1-2; unclear D gene. V lost 1 base, J lost 0 bases, and 12 bases lay in between. Per the germline V gene, CDR1 is LGHDT and CDR2 is YNNKEL (reference sequence). The CDR3 runs 16 residues. CDR3 bases: TGTGCCAGCAGCCAAGGGTCAGGCATTACTAACTATGGCTACACCTTC. Its protein is CASSQGSGITNYGYTF.

The chain recombines TRBV7-2 with TRBJ2-3; TRBD2 matches 7 bases. This CDR3 spans 16 amino acids. Trimming cost V 5 bases and J 3 bases; bases outside gene matches: 11. Germline V gene data show CDR1 as SGHTA and CDR2 as FQGNSA. CDR3 bases: TGTGCCAGCAGCCTTCTTTGGGGGGGGATGACAGATACGCAGTATTTT. Translated, it gives CASSLLWGGMTDTQYF.

Of note for this clone: Within the sample, other DNA sequences also encode this same CDR3. This chain links TRBV7-2 with TRBJ2-1, with TRBD1 matching over 11 bases. The CDR3 is 15 residues long. Germline CDR1 SGHTA, CDR2 FQGNSA. After removal of 3 bases from V and 4 bases from J, the junction contained 2 bases not matched to a gene. The CDR3 loop reads CASSLDRGPYNEQFF. In DNA, the CDR3 is TGTGCCAGCAGCTTGGACAGGGGGCCTTACAATGAGCAGTTCTTC.

The chain carries TRBV7-9 and TRBJ1-1, with D possibly TRBD1 on 5 matching bases. The CDR3 runs to 14 residues. Trimming removed 11 bases at V and 0 bases at J, with 16 bases between. From germline, CDR1 is SEHNR and CDR2 FQNEAQ (reference sequence). The CDR3, as DNA: TGTGCCGGCCAGACTGGGGCCCTGAACACTGAAGCTTTCTTT. Translated: CAGQTGALNTEAFF.